Presented here are 2 T cell receptor beta chains from one specimen sequenced in a study of regulatory T cells in long-lasting Graves disease. Both iRepertoire HTBI primers and Arm-PCR of CDR3 regions were used to build the TCR beta libraries. TCRdb used MiXCR to reprocess the multiplex PCR reads, holding one entry per CDR3 protein. The repertoire holds 650,000 to 850,000 distinct CDR3 sequences, with about 32% as singletons. The sample's time point: persistent/refractory GD, antithyroid drugs over 5 years with positive TRAb. RNA extracted from PBMCs served as the sequencing template. This material consisted of peripheral blood mononuclear cells (PBMCs), taken when the disease was refractory, from a patient treated with antithyroid drugs. The receptor source for this set is a female donor with Graves disease.

The chain recombines TRBV20-1 with TRBJ1-6, with 7 nucleotides matching TRBD1. Germline V lookup: CDR1 DFQATT, CDR2 SNEGSKA (reference sequence). This CDR3 spans 13 amino acids. J lost 6 bases, V lost 7 bases, and 6 bases had no gene match. The CDR3, as DNA: TGCAGTGGGAAGGGACAGACTAATTCACCCCTCCACTTT. It specifies CSGKGQTNSPLHF.

V usage is TRBV3-1 and J usage is TRBJ1-1; tentative D call: TRBD1 (5 bases). CDR3 length: 14 residues. Germline V CDR1 and CDR2: LGHDT, YNNKEL (reference sequence). The ends were cut back, 2 bases at V and 11 bases at J, with 18 bases in the middle. In nucleotides, the CDR3 is TGTGCCAGCAGCCAAAGCGCGAGGGGCGTCTGGGCTTTCTTT. The encoded protein is CASSQSARGVWAFF.